This T cell receptor (beta chain) was recovered during a study of Ad26.COV2.S vaccination and SARS-CoV-2 variants. Sequenced by immunoSEQ multiplex PCR; TCRdb stores in-frame clones only, minus some. The sample records about 680,000 clones, around 90% being singletons. CDR1 is KGHSH and CDR2 is LQKENI in the germline V gene. There are 12 residues in the CDR3. V lost 2 bases to trimming and J lost 4 bases, with 6 bases between them. Treatment described: some 20 received Ad26.COV2.S at low or high dose, single or two shots; 5 received placebo; per-sample allocation not given. Material that was analyzed had been drawn on day 63 after the first vaccine or placebo injection. General observations from the study: Assessments of TCR breadth and depth may have underestimated the total T cell responses.

As concerns this clone: The antigen is undetermined. Other DNA sequences from this sample encode an identical CDR3 as well.

The sequenced sample was peripheral blood, obtained in a trial of Ad26.COV2.S vaccine versus placebo. This chain links TRBV18 with TRBJ2-7; D is unclear. The TCR was taken from a person aged 18 to 65 who received the Ad26.COV2.S COVID-19 vaccine or a placebo. CDR3 sequence (DNA): TGTGCCAGCTCACCAGCAGGTTACGAGCAGTACTTC. Translating gives CASSPAGYEQYF.